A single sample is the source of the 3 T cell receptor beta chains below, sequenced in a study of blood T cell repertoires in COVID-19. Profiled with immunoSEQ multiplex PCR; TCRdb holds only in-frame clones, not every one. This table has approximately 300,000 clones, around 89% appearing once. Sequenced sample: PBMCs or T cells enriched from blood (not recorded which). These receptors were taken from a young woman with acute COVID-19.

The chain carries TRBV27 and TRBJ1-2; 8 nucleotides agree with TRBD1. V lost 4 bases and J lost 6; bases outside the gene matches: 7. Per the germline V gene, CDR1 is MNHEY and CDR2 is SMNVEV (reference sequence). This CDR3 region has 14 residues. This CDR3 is CASSSPDRADGYTF. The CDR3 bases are TGTGCCAGCAGTTCCCCGGACAGGGCGGATGGCTACACCTTC.

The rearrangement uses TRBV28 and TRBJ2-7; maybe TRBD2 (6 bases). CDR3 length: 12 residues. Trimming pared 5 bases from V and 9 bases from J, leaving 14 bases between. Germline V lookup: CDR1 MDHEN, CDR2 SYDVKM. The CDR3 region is CASSPVVRGQYF. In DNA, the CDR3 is TGTGCCAGCAGTCCCGTGGTGCGGGGGCAGTACTTC.

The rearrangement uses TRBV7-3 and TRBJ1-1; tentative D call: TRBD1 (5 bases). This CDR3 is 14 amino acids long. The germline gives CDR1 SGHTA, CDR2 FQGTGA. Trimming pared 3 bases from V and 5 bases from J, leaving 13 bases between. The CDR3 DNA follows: TGTGCCAGCAGCTTTCAGGGAGGAGGTACTGAAGCTTTCTTT. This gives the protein CASSFQGGGTEAFF.